The 22 T cell receptor beta chains listed next were all sequenced from one sample in a study of blood T cell repertoires in COVID-19. The table came from immunoSEQ multiplex PCR; TCRdb's copy has only in-frame clones and leaves some out. The sample has under 150,000 clones, 70% to 90% seen once. Material: PBMCs or T cells enriched from blood (not recorded which). All receptors derive from a woman aged 45-65 years who had recovered from COVID-19.

This clone appeared a few times. The rearrangement joins TRBV19 to TRBJ2-5; 8 nucleotides match TRBD2. Losses at the gene ends were 4 bases for V and 6 bases for J; bases not matched to a gene: 4. The CDR3 is 13 amino acids. Germline V gives CDR1 LNHDA, CDR2 SQIVND (reference sequence). The CDR3 DNA follows: TGTGCCAGTAGTACGGGGGGGCCACAGACCCAGTACTTC. It is translated as CASSTGGPQTQYF.

The chain joins TRBV6-5 to TRBJ1-1, with D possibly TRBD1 on 5 matching bases. The CDR3 contains 15 residues. V shed 0 bases and J shed 1 base, with 9 bases lying between them. Germline assignment: CDR1 MNHEY and CDR2 SVGAGI. The CDR3 here is CASSYSEGWNTEAFF. The CDR3 nucleotides are TGTGCCAGCAGTTACTCGGAGGGGTGGAACACTGAAGCTTTCTTT.

The chain couples TRBV6-5 to TRBJ1-2, with D perhaps matching TRBD1 (6 bases). Germline CDR1 MNHEY, CDR2 SVGAGI. This CDR3 is 15 amino acids long. The V and J ends lost 1 base and 8 bases respectively, with 17 bases between them. The CDR3: CASSYFQQGPVGYTF. The CDR3 bases are TGTGCCAGCAGTTACTTTCAACAGGGCCCTGTGGGCTACACCTTC.

The J gene is TRBJ2-2, the V gene TRBV19, with TRBD2 matching over 7 bases. Germline-derived CDR1 and CDR2 are LNHDA and SQIVND (reference sequence). Trimming at V came to 7 bases and at J to 0 bases, leaving 2 bases not matched to a gene. The CDR3 runs 14 residues. The CDR3 reads CASTGGTNTGELFF. The CDR3 nucleotides read TGTGCCAGTACCGGGGGGACGAACACCGGGGAGCTGTTTTTT.

This clone was recorded once. V usage is TRBV18 and J usage is TRBJ1-1; D is unresolved. CDR1 is KGHSH, CDR2 LQKENI, per germline. V dropped 0 bases and J dropped 1 base, with 9 bases sitting between them. CDR3 length: 15 amino acids. Here the CDR3 DNA reads TGTGCCAGCTCACCACCGTCCCAGTCGAACACTGAAGCTTTCTTT. This encodes CASSPPSQSNTEAFF.

On this clone: A junction boundary mismatches the germline segment, possibly from a read error. This chain joins TRBV7-7 and TRBJ2-5; 8 bases match TRBD1. The CDR3 sequence is 15 residues long. In germline, CDR1 is SSHAT, CDR2 FNYEAQ (reference sequence). CDR3 bases: TGTGCTAGCAGCCTTCTTTCAACAGGGGGAGAGACCCAGTACTTC. The encoded protein is CASSLLSTGGETQYF.

The V and J genes are TRBV28 and TRBJ2-7; 10 positions match TRBD1. The CDR3 has 14 residues. V gave up 6 bases and J gave up 5 bases; unmatched junction bases: 7. CDR1 is MDHEN and CDR2 is SYDVKM in the germline V gene. The CDR3 nucleotides read TGTGCCAGCAGCACGACAGGGGGCTGGGACGAGCAGTACTTC. Translating gives CASSTTGGWDEQYF.

This clone was seen more than once but under ten times. V gene TRBV4-3 combines with J gene TRBJ2-1, with a tentative D call TRBD1 (6 bases). Germline V gene lookup returns CDR1 LGHNA and CDR2 YSLEER. V was pared by 3 bases and J by 4 bases, with 7 bases between. The CDR3 is made up of 13 amino acids. DNA of the CDR3: TGCGCCAGCAGCCAGGGGACATACAATGAGCAGTTCTTC. As protein: CASSQGTYNEQFF.

The chain is built from TRBV10-3 and TRBJ1-2; a possible D gene is TRBD1 (5 bases). CDR1 and CDR2 (germline): ENHRY, SYGVKD. The CDR3 length is 15 residues. With 0 bases removed from V and 4 bases from J, the gap between germline ends came to 12 bases. CDR3 residues: CAISESRQGGYGYTF. CDR3 DNA sequence: TGTGCCATCAGTGAGTCGAGGCAGGGTGGCTATGGCTACACCTTC.

This chain connects TRBV24-1 to TRBJ2-5, with D possibly being TRBD1 (6 bases). V lost 0 bases and J lost 0, with 16 bases in between. The CDR3 loop spans 18 amino acids. In germline, CDR1 is KGHDR, CDR2 SFDVKD. The CDR3 DNA reads TGTGCCACCAGTGATTTGACTGGGGACACACTATACCAAGAGACCCAGTACTTC. Amino acids: CATSDLTGDTLYQETQYF.

This sequence joins TRBV6-5 and TRBJ2-2; D is ambiguous. CDR1 is MNHEY, CDR2 SVGAGI, per germline. Trimming cost V 0 bases and J 5 bases, with 7 bases left between them. CDR3 length equals 14 residues. The DNA for the CDR3 is TGTGCCAGCAGTTACTCGTTGGAGACCGGGGAGCTGTTTTTT. It codes for CASSYSLETGELFF.

V and J are TRBV6-5 and TRBJ2-3, with D tentatively TRBD1 (7 bases). Germline CDR1 and CDR2: MNHEY and SVGAGI. There are 15 residues in the CDR3. Trimming shortened V by 2 bases and J by 5 bases, and 14 bases separated the two germline ends. The CDR3, as DNA: TGTGCCAGCAGTTACGGGCAGGGGGGACAAGATACGCAGTATTTT. Protein product: CASSYGQGGQDTQYF.

This clone was observed a single time. J is TRBJ1-5 and V is TRBV6-5, with D tentatively TRBD1 (5 bases). The CDR3 loop spans 15 amino acids. V shed 0 bases and J shed 5 bases, with 11 bases lying between them. CDR1 is MNHEY and CDR2 is SVGAGI in the germline V gene. The CDR3 spells CASSYSTGGHQPQHF. For the CDR3, the DNA is TGTGCCAGCAGTTACTCTACGGGGGGACATCAGCCCCAGCATTTT.

The genes are TRBV7-9 and TRBJ2-3, with TRBD1 identical over 11 bases. The length of the CDR3 is 16 residues. Germline values: CDR1 SEHNR, CDR2 FQNEAQ (reference sequence). Trimming took 2 bases from V and 2 from J; bases not matched to a gene: 3. The CDR3 sequence is CASSLNGQGATDTQYF. CDR3 nucleotides: TGTGCCAGCAGCTTAAACGGACAGGGGGCCACAGATACGCAGTATTTT.

In its sample, this clone was seen once. The chain is built from TRBV7-6 and TRBJ2-1; 10 bases are shared with TRBD1. J lost 7 bases, V lost 5 bases, and 8 bases had no gene match. CDR1 and CDR2 from the germline V gene are SGHVS and FNYEAQ. The CDR3 is 15 amino acids. CDR3 amino acids: CASSTNGQGGNEQFF. The DNA for the CDR3 is TGTGCCAGCAGCACAAACGGACAGGGGGGGAATGAGCAGTTCTTC.

Written as DNA, the CDR3 is TGTGCCAGTAGTTTTCAGGCTCGGAACACTGAAGCTTTCTTT. This translates into CASSFQARNTEAFF. This chain uses TRBV19 with TRBJ1-1; D is uncertain. Germline loops: CDR1 LNHDA, CDR2 SQIVND (reference sequence). V gave up 5 bases and J gave up 1 base, with 11 bases separating them. This CDR3 is built from 14 residues.

V and J are TRBV25-1 and TRBJ1-4, with TRBD1 identical over 9 bases. Germline CDR1 MGHDK, CDR2 SYGVNS. Unmatched junction bases numbered 8, after V lost 4 bases and J lost 8 bases. This CDR3 is built from 15 residues. The DNA for the CDR3 is TGTGCCAGCAGTGGTCTACAGGGGGCCGTGGAAAAACTGTTTTTT. As protein: CASSGLQGAVEKLFF.

V usage is TRBV2 and J usage is TRBJ1-5; 9 positions match TRBD1. V dropped 5 bases and J dropped 2; count of bases not matched to a gene: 4. The CDR3 has 15 amino acids. Germline V CDR1 and CDR2: SNHLY, FYNNEI. CDR3 sequence: CASSRDRAGNQPQHF. The CDR3 bases are TGTGCCAGCAGTAGGGACAGGGCTGGCAATCAGCCCCAGCATTTT.

V usage is TRBV18 and J usage is TRBJ1-2; 10 bases are shared with TRBD1. Unmatched junction bases numbered 8, after V lost 2 bases and J lost 2 bases. Per germline, CDR1 KGHSH and CDR2 LQKENI. The CDR3 has 17 amino acids. The CDR3 sequence: CASSPTGTGVENYGYTF. CDR3 DNA sequence: TGTGCCAGCTCACCAACCGGGACAGGGGTGGAGAACTATGGCTACACCTTC.

The CDR3 bases are TGTGCCAGCACCTCCAGGGCGGGGACAGGGGGCTCCGAGCAGTACTTC. The encoded protein is CASTSRAGTGGSEQYF. The chain combines TRBV7-8 with TRBJ2-7; 12 nucleotides match TRBD1. V gave up 7 bases and J gave up 6 bases; unmatched junction bases: 13. Germline loops: CDR1 SGHVS, CDR2 FQNEAQ. This CDR3 is 16 amino acids long.

The chain combines TRBV3-1 (or the pseudogene TRBV3-2) with TRBJ2-5; the D gene is possibly TRBD2 (6 bases). V dropped 5 bases and J dropped 5 bases, with 12 bases sitting between them. Germline assignment: CDR1 LGHDT and CDR2 YNNKEL (reference sequence). The CDR3 totals 13 residues. The CDR3: CASSRRGRETQYF. The CDR3, as DNA: TGTGCCAGCAGCAGGCGGGGCCGGGAGACCCAGTACTTC.

The J gene is TRBJ2-1, the V gene TRBV6-5, with 9 bases that match TRBD1. The germline V gene has CDR1 MNHEY and CDR2 SVGAGI. The CDR3 totals 14 residues. V dropped 3 bases and J dropped 8; count of bases not matched to a gene: 5. The CDR3 DNA follows: TGTGCCAGCAGTTATTCGGACAGGGGCCATGAGCAGTTCTTC. Encoded protein: CASSYSDRGHEQFF.